Listed below are T cell receptor beta chains from one sample, sequenced in a study of PD-1 blockade in classical Hodgkin lymphoma. Only in-frame clones appear in the TCRdb table, and some are missing; sequencing was by immunoSEQ multiplex PCR. The sample carries more than 15,000 clones, around 93% recorded once. The source material was CD4+ T cells from blood. The receptors come from a human donor with classical Hodgkin lymphoma. The CDR3 runs from the conserved cysteine through the conserved F or W. Clone sizes are given selectively: once, few, many, or a class where the clone is expanded.

v_call	j_call	clone_size	cdr3_aa
TRBV30	TRBJ2-7	NA	CAWIGKTYEQYF
TRBV5-1	TRBJ2-1	NA	CASSFTGTSGNEQFF
TRBV28	TRBJ1-2	NA	CASRRQVHGYTF
TRBV5-4	TRBJ2-7	NA	CASSLDPGDEQYF
TRBV19	TRBJ1-5	NA	CASSIGSQVGNQPQHF
TRBV5-4	TRBJ2-7	NA	CASSLDMSYEQYF
TRBV30	TRBJ1-5	NA	CAWSVPRGGQPQHF
TRBV29-1	TRBJ1-2	NA	CSVGWNLGYGYTF
TRBV18	TRBJ2-7	few	CASSPQGSGRQSEQYF
TRBV7-9	TRBJ1-1	NA	CASSLDRGMNTEAFF
TRBV5-1	TRBJ2-6	few	CASSGTGANVLTF
TRBV30	TRBJ1-2	NA	CAWSGGSGYTF
TRBV10-3	TRBJ2-5	NA	CAISGRGGETQYF
TRBV7-2	TRBJ2-2	NA	CASSPQILTENTGELFF
TRBV4-1	TRBJ2-1	once	CASSQNVRPHNEQFF
TRBV2	TRBJ1-5	NA	CASTGSFNQPQHF
TRBV7-8	TRBJ1-5	once	CASSLERAGVRQPQHF
TRBV5-5	TRBJ1-1	NA	CASSPRPPGDTEAFF
TRBV30	TRBJ1-2	NA	CAWSVAGGGNGYTF
TRBV14	TRBJ2-1	NA	CASSQDRHNEQFF
TRBV6-1	TRBJ2-7	NA	CASRKTWDGSYEQYF
TRBV10-1	TRBJ2-5	once	CASSESATTGPETQYF
TRBV5-1	TRBJ2-1	NA	CASSPSGAGGSYNEQFF
TRBV19	TRBJ2-1	NA	CASSPIAGGITGEQFF
TRBV6-4	TRBJ1-2	NA	CASSDGGIYGYTF
TRBV29-1	TRBJ2-2	NA	CSVGQGNTGELFF
TRBV2	TRBJ1-1	NA	CASSVRNTEAFF
TRBV19	TRBJ2-2	once	CASSMARSSTGELFF
TRBV2	TRBJ2-7	NA	CASSPRTSGPQGAYF
TRBV19	TRBJ2-7	NA	CASSPEGNEQYF
TRBV27	TRBJ1-4	NA	CASSFSPSPATNEKLFF
TRBV2	TRBJ2-1	NA	CASSVYNEQFF
TRBV25-1	TRBJ1-5	few	CASSADRAAQPQHF